This T cell receptor (beta chain) was identified during a study of beta chain features in type 1 diabetes (dated by TCRdb to between 2017 and 2018). With regard to the full study: Mean age, gender distribution, total cell number and subset yield were not different between patients and healthy donors. A total of roughly 98,000,000 sorted cells were examined across all samples, and a strong correlation was observed between cell number per subset and RNA yield. In the study, TCRB repertoires of sorted circulating CD4+ T cell subsets from recently diagnosed type 1 diabetes patients were compared with those of matched healthy donors. Regulatory and stem cell-like memory subsets were isolated from only 8 patients and roughly 8 healthy donors, whereas naive and central memory subsets came from all 30 or so donors. Here is what the overall study found, with its caveats: Because small numbers of individuals were included in the HLA sub-analyses, any influence of HLA type on TCRB rearrangement was left unresolved. Because cDNA was sequenced instead of genomic DNA, activated cells with high expression could be over-represented, although the groups did not differ in activation or CD3 levels. Patients with type 1 diabetes made fewer insertions and deleted more nucleotides at VDJ recombination sites, implying thymic rearrangement abnormalities. Naive, central memory and regulatory TCRB repertoires appeared to be more similar among patients than among healthy donors. In all four CD4+ subsets, TCRB CDR3 length was moderately but significantly shorter in type 1 diabetes patients. Shorter templates might have been favored by PCR, but patient and control samples were amplified and corrected together, so both groups would have been affected equally by any skew.

This clone came up a few times. What antigen it recognizes has not been identified. Base qualities are not at hand, and no much larger clone is one base apart. The High Capacity cDNA Reverse Transcription Kit was used to reverse transcribe all of the isolated RNA, meaning that expressed TCRB transcripts were what got sequenced. Naive, central memory and regulatory T cell samples underwent deep immunoSEQ sequencing, averaging around 3.9 million total reads per sample. After sorted cells were lysed in RLT buffer, RNA was extracted with DNase-treated RNeasy Micro or Mini kits, with the choice depending on cell number. To prevent cross-contamination, each cell subset was processed individually, whereas patient and healthy donor samples were processed jointly. The immunoSEQ multiplex PCR was used to amplify TCRB sequences from cDNA, generating 87-bp fragments that spanned the CDR3 region. The amplicons were sequenced using the Illumina HiSeq platform. The original methods were these. PCR bias was corrected computationally using synthetic template baselines, and reads within Hamming distance 2 were collapsed, with unmergeable singletons discarded. Reads were aligned against IMGT to assign V, D and J genes, CDR3 length and insertions or deletions at six rearrangement sites. Within each subset, clonotype counts were normalized to the number of sorted cells before true diversity and Gini coefficients were calculated with the tcR R package. The overlap coefficient, calculated on TCRB nucleotide sequences, was used to measure repertoire sharing. As a proxy for the pre-selection repertoire, out-of-frame TCRB sequences from naive cells were analyzed. TCRdb holds this immuneACCESS table with in-frame rearrangements only. Some clones are missing; in checked studies, unresolved V genes explain under half, and the rest has no known cause. V and J calls plus clone size are reproduced from that table; the DNA served to infer D and trimming. The sample contains 600,000 or so clones, around 12% of them found a single time. The top ten clonotypes cover around 0.12% of the sample.

Each donor gave one peripheral blood draw, averaging roughly 0.11 L, which was collected into heparinised tubes. Using a panel that included CD45RO, CCR7, CD25, CD127, CD95 and CD27, naive, central memory, regulatory and stem cell-like memory CD4+ T cells were sorted on a BD FACSAria II. All sorted populations exceeded 98% purity. PBMCs were separated immediately by Lymphoprep density gradient centrifugation and were stained directly, without being cultured. So that batch effects would be minimized, each experiment stained and sorted samples in pairs, pairing one healthy donor with one patient. Via the germline V gene (reference sequence), CDR1 is DFQATT and CDR2 SNEGSKA. Cut back by 2 bases and 7 bases, the V and J ends lie 5 bases apart. From cysteine to phenylalanine, the CDR3 is 10 amino acids long. The read is trimmed to its CDR3 DNA, 30 bases read in frame from base 1.

Sample: naive CD4+ T cells from blood. This sample's cell subset or site label indicates: true naive CD4+ T cells. The rearrangement joined TRBV20-1 to TRBJ1-1; too little of a D gene remains to name it. This TCR came from a man aged 25 to 45 with type 1 diabetes. The DNA is TGCAGTGCTAGAAAGGGTGAAGCTTTCTTT. Its amino acids are CSARKGEAFF.